The 32 T cell receptor beta chains given below trace back to one sample, sequenced in a study of blood T cell repertoires in COVID-19. Using immunoSEQ multiplex PCR, the repertoire was profiled, and TCRdb retains in-frame clones only, with some absent. The data show roughly 260,000 clones, about 89% seen once. The sample was peripheral blood. These TCRs come from a woman aged 45-65 years with acute or convalescent COVID-19.

This sequence joins TRBV7-2 and TRBJ2-3; TRBD1 is a possible D gene (5 bases). This CDR3 spans 13 amino acids. Germline CDR1 SGHTA, CDR2 FQGNSA. V gave up 0 bases and J gave up 5 bases, with 6 bases separating them. The DNA for the CDR3 is TGTGCCAGCAGCTTAGCAGGGGTAGATACGCAGTATTTT. This sequence encodes CASSLAGVDTQYF.

This clone occurred once. This chain joins TRBV9 and TRBJ1-4, with D possibly being TRBD1 (6 bases). Germline CDR1 is SGDLS and CDR2 is YYNGEE. The CDR3 is made up of 14 amino acids. The V and J ends lost 3 bases and 6 bases respectively, with 12 bases between them. As DNA, the CDR3 is TGTGCCAGCAGCGACAGCAGGGGCGATGAAAAACTGTTTTTT. Protein: CASSDSRGDEKLFF. The full variable domain, completed using reference TRBV9 and TRBJ1-4, is DSGVTQTPKHLITATGQRVTLRCSPRSGDLSVYWYQQSLDQGLQFLIQYYNGEERAKGNILERFSAQQFPDLHSELNLSSLELGDSALYFCASSDSRGDEKLFFGSGTQLSVL.

This chain uses TRBV28 with TRBJ2-7, with a weak D call TRBD2 (6 bases). The V gene's germline CDR1 is MDHEN and CDR2 SYDVKM. V lost 3 bases and J lost 0, with 12 bases in between. This CDR3 is built from 15 residues. The CDR3 reads CASSFPGVSSYEQYF. Here the CDR3 DNA reads TGTGCCAGCAGTTTCCCGGGAGTGAGCTCCTACGAGCAGTACTTC. Looking up the rest from reference TRBV28 and TRBJ2-7 gives the full variable domain: DVKVTQSSRYLVKRTGEKVFLECVQDMDHENMFWYRQDPGLGLRLIYFSYDVKMKEKGDIPEGYSVSREKKERFSLILESASTNQTSMYLCASSFPGVSSYEQYFGPGTRLTVT.

This clone has a single count. DNA for the CDR3: TGTGCCAGCAGGCCAAGCGGGAGCGGAAATACGCAGTATTTT. Translation gives CASRPSGSGNTQYF. The chain couples TRBV25-1 to TRBJ2-3; 8 bases match TRBD2. The CDR3 runs 14 residues. CDR1 MGHDK and CDR2 SYGVNS come from the germline V gene. V trimming: 6 bases; J trimming: 7 bases; junction bases outside the gene matches: 9.

The V gene is TRBV3-1 (or the pseudogene TRBV3-2), the J gene TRBJ1-1; D is unclear. The CDR3 loop spans 12 amino acids. Germline values: CDR1 LGHDT, CDR2 YNNKEL (reference sequence). V lost 1 base and J lost 5, with 5 bases in between. CDR3 amino acids: CASSQARTEAFF. The CDR3 DNA reads as TGTGCCAGCAGCCAAGCGAGGACTGAAGCTTTCTTT.

V is TRBV7-2 and J is TRBJ2-7, with TRBD1 matching over 10 bases. The germline V gene has CDR1 SGHTA and CDR2 FQGNSA. The CDR3 is 15 residues long. J gave up 3 bases and V 1 base, and 3 bases lay outside the gene matches. The CDR3 loop is CASSLVGQGVYEQYF. The CDR3 DNA follows: TGTGCCAGCAGCTTAGTAGGACAGGGGGTCTACGAGCAGTACTTC.

This clone was seen a handful of times. The chain uses TRBV4-3 and TRBJ2-3; no firm D call. V lost 0 bases and J 6 bases, leaving 7 bases between the germline ends. The CDR3 length is 13 residues. CDR1 and CDR2 (germline): LGHNA, YSLEER. The CDR3 loop is CASSQELEDTQYF. CDR3 DNA: TGCGCCAGCAGCCAAGAACTGGAGGATACGCAGTATTTT.

The chain has TRBV5-1 and TRBJ1-6; possible D gene TRBD1, 6 bases. The germline CDR1 and CDR2 sequences are SGHRS and YFSETQ. Trimming pared 4 bases from V and 5 bases from J, leaving 13 bases between. There are 15 residues in the CDR3. In nucleotides, the CDR3 is TGCGCCAGCAGCCCCTCCAGGGGACATAATTCACCCCTCCACTTT. Translated, it gives CASSPSRGHNSPLHF.

V is TRBV11-2 and J is TRBJ2-1, with D possibly matching TRBD2 (5 bases). Germline CDR1 SGHAT, CDR2 FQNNGV. V was trimmed by 2 bases and J by 14 bases, leaving 13 bases between them. This CDR3 is built from 12 residues. The CDR3 spells CASSLTSKRKFF. The DNA for the CDR3 is TGTGCCAGCAGCTTAACTTCAAAGCGGAAGTTCTTC.

The chain couples TRBV28 to TRBJ1-4; a possible D gene is TRBD1 (6 bases). This CDR3 contains 12 residues. Trimming stripped 8 bases from V and 8 bases from J, with 12 bases between. Germline CDR1 is MDHEN and CDR2 is SYDVKM. The CDR3 here is CASGTGKEKLFF. The CDR3, as DNA: TGTGCCAGCGGTACAGGGAAGGAAAAACTGTTTTTT.

As for this clone: Other DNA variants within this sample encode the same CDR3. This chain joins TRBV18 and TRBJ2-1; 13 bases align to TRBD2. The CDR3 is made up of 15 amino acids. CDR1 and CDR2 from the germline V gene are KGHSH and LQKENI. J lost 5 bases, V lost 4 bases, and 2 bases had no gene match. CDR3 nucleotides: TGTGCCAGCTCACGCGGGACTAGCGGGGACAATGAGCAGTTCTTC. It encodes CASSRGTSGDNEQFF.

This chain joins TRBV7-9 and TRBJ1-1, with 7 bases fitting TRBD1. CDR3 length equals 14 residues. Germline CDR1 reads SEHNR; CDR2 reads FQNEAQ (reference sequence). J was trimmed by 1 base and V by 6 bases; bases with no gene match: 5. The CDR3 reads CASSYRGRNTEAFF. The CDR3 nucleotides read TGTGCCAGCAGTTACAGGGGACGGAACACTGAAGCTTTCTTT.

The rearrangement links TRBV10-3 to TRBJ2-5, with D perhaps TRBD2 (5 bases). The CDR3 has 13 residues. The germline V gene encodes CDR1 ENHRY and CDR2 SYGVKD. The germline V and J ends were trimmed by 4 bases and 3 bases, with 9 bases remaining between them. The CDR3 is CAISGTEEETQYF. CDR3 nucleotides: TGTGCCATCAGTGGGACGGAGGAAGAGACCCAGTACTTC.

Turning to this clone: Other nucleotide sequences in the sample specify the same CDR3. V gene TRBV9 combines with J gene TRBJ1-5; TRBD1 matches 9 bases. With 4 bases clipped from V and 7 bases from J, the junction kept 6 bases outside the gene matches. The CDR3 is 14 amino acids. From germline, CDR1 is SGDLS and CDR2 YYNGEE. The CDR3 nucleotides read TGTGCCAGCAGCCCCCGACAGGGGGGGCAGCCCCAGCATTTT. Encoded protein: CASSPRQGGQPQHF.

The chain is built from TRBV5-4 and TRBJ2-7; 7 bases line up with TRBD1. Germline V gene sequence: CDR1 SGHNT, CDR2 YYREEE (reference sequence). The CDR3 has 14 residues. Trimming took 2 bases from V and 5 from J; bases not matched to a gene: 7. The CDR3 nucleotides are TGTGCCAGCAGCTTAAGACAGGGTACGGACGAGCAGTACTTC. Translating gives CASSLRQGTDEQYF.

The V and J genes are TRBV23-1 and TRBJ2-2; 7 bases map to TRBD1. TRBV23-1 counts as an open reading frame of uncertain function. The CDR3 is 16 residues long. Losses at the gene ends were 0 bases for V and 1 base for J; bases not matched to a gene: 2. This CDR3 reads CASSQSPGGNTGELFF. Written as DNA, the CDR3 is TGCGCCAGCAGTCAATCACCAGGGGGGAACACCGGGGAGCTGTTTTTT.

The count of this clone is one. The rearrangement links TRBV28 to TRBJ2-3, with 8 bases lining up with TRBD2. Per germline, CDR1 MDHEN and CDR2 SYDVKM. V shed 9 bases, J shed 4 bases, and the junction held 3 bases outside the gene matches. There are 12 residues in the CDR3. CDR3: CASTSGPDTQYF. For the CDR3, the DNA is TGTGCCAGTACTAGCGGCCCAGATACGCAGTATTTT.

V usage is TRBV10-3 and J usage is TRBJ2-7; 9 bases agree with TRBD1. Germline CDR1 ENHRY, CDR2 SYGVKD. The length of the CDR3 is 14 residues. The V gene end was trimmed by 4 bases and the J gene end by 0 bases; junction bases not matched to a gene: 1. DNA of the CDR3: TGTGCCATCAGTGCGGGACAGGGCTCCTACGAGCAGTACTTC. As protein: CAISAGQGSYEQYF.

V usage is TRBV27 and J usage is TRBJ2-7; maybe TRBD1 (5 bases). The germline CDR1 and CDR2 sequences are MNHEY and SMNVEV (reference sequence). This CDR3 region has 15 residues. Trimming stripped 0 bases from V and 1 base from J, with 10 bases between. CDR3 nucleotide sequence: TGTGCCAGCAGTTTATCGGGGCGAGAGTCCTACGAGCAGTACTTC. Its translation: CASSLSGRESYEQYF.

The chain links TRBV14 to TRBJ1-1, with D hard to call. Germline V CDR1 and CDR2: SGHDN, FVKESK. Trimming removed 0 bases at V and 3 bases at J, with 5 bases between. The CDR3 runs to 13 residues. The CDR3 loop is CASSQDSDTEAFF. The CDR3 region has the DNA TGTGCCAGCAGCCAAGACTCAGACACTGAAGCTTTCTTT.

The chain links TRBV28 to TRBJ1-1, with TRBD1 as a possible D gene (5 bases). Trimming took 6 bases from V and 4 from J, leaving 18 bases between them. There are 15 residues in the CDR3. Germline-derived CDR1 and CDR2 are MDHEN and SYDVKM. CDR3 nucleotide sequence: TGTGCCAGCAGCTTAATACCAGGGTTGGGCACTGAAGCTTTCTTT. This encodes CASSLIPGLGTEAFF. The full variable domain, completed using reference TRBV28 and TRBJ1-1, is DVKVTQSSRYLVKRTGEKVFLECVQDMDHENMFWYRQDPGLGLRLIYFSYDVKMKEKGDIPEGYSVSREKKERFSLILESASTNQTSMYLCASSLIPGLGTEAFFGQGTRLTVV.

The CDR3 DNA reads as TGTGCCAGCAGTTTTCCTTTGGGATCTAGACAGGCCAGCATTCATTTT. It specifies CASSFPLGSRQASIHF. The genes are TRBV28 and TRBJ1-5; TRBD1 is a possible D gene (6 bases). Trimming removed 3 bases at V and 16 bases at J, with 28 bases between. CDR3 length equals 16 residues. Germline lookup yields CDR1 MDHEN and CDR2 SYDVKM.

This rearrangement joins TRBV6-1 to TRBJ2-7; 9 bases fit TRBD1. The CDR3 extends over 15 amino acids. V was pared by 2 bases and J by 4 bases, with 6 bases of the junction left unmatched. Germline values: CDR1 MNHNS, CDR2 SASEGT. The CDR3 loop reads CASSERGTGSYEQYF. The CDR3 coding sequence is TGTGCCAGCAGTGAAAGAGGGACAGGGTCTTACGAGCAGTACTTC.

Concerning this clone itself: Other DNA sequences of this sample code for an identical CDR3. The chain recombines TRBV18 with TRBJ2-2; TRBD1 agrees at 8 bases. The CDR3 covers 16 residues. Per the germline V gene, CDR1 is KGHSH and CDR2 is LQKENI. V gave up 0 bases and J gave up 2 bases; unmatched junction bases: 2. CDR3 residues: CASSPPGQANTGELFF. The CDR3 DNA reads TGTGCCAGCTCACCACCGGGACAGGCCAACACCGGGGAGCTGTTTTTT.

The chain uses TRBV27 and TRBJ1-2, with 7 bases aligning to TRBD1. J was trimmed by 7 bases and V by 5 bases; bases with no gene match: 10. This CDR3 has 14 amino acids. Germline CDR1 and CDR2: MNHEY and SMNVEV (reference sequence). The CDR3 loop reads CASSPVRQGFGYTF. The CDR3 nucleotides are TGTGCCAGCAGTCCCGTTAGACAGGGATTTGGCTACACCTTC.

This chain links TRBV5-5 with TRBJ2-5; a possible D gene is TRBD2 (5 bases). The CDR3 is made up of 14 amino acids. V dropped 4 bases and J dropped 6 bases, with 16 bases sitting between them. Per germline, CDR1 SGHKS and CDR2 YYEKEE (reference sequence). DNA of the CDR3: TGTGCCAGCAGCCCCCCGGAGGCGTGGCAGACCCAGTACTTC. Its protein product is CASSPPEAWQTQYF.

This clone was detected only a few times. The CDR3 DNA reads TGTGCCAGCAGCCGTGGGGCTAGCGGGATGACAGATACGCAGTATTTT. This codes for CASSRGASGMTDTQYF. V and J are TRBV7-3 and TRBJ2-3, with 9 bases fitting TRBD2. CDR1 is SGHTA and CDR2 is FQGTGA in the germline V gene. The CDR3 sequence is 16 residues long. The J segment lost 3 bases and the V segment lost 5 bases, leaving 9 bases of the junction unmatched. Full variable domain (rest looked up from reference TRBV7-3 and TRBJ2-3): GAGVSQTPSNKVTEKGKYVELRCDPISGHTALYWYRQSLGQGPEFLIYFQGTGAADDSGLPNDRFFAVRPEGSVSTLKIQRTERGDSAVYLCASSRGASGMTDTQYFGPGTRLTVL.

This chain joins TRBV7-3 and TRBJ2-4; 9 bases agree with TRBD2. V shed 2 bases and J 5 bases; nucleotides not matched to a gene: 1. Germline V CDR1 and CDR2: SGHTA, FQGTGA. The CDR3 length is 14 residues. CDR3 sequence reads: CASSLGGRENIQYF. The CDR3 region has the DNA TGTGCCAGCAGCTTAGGCGGGAGGGAAAACATTCAGTACTTC.

The rearrangement links TRBV9 to TRBJ1-2, with D perhaps TRBD1 (5 bases). The germline V gene encodes CDR1 SGDLS and CDR2 YYNGEE. The CDR3 sequence is 14 residues long. Trimming pared 0 bases from V and 2 bases from J, leaving 8 bases between. CDR3 protein: CASSVDRKNYGYTF. The CDR3 DNA is TGTGCCAGCAGCGTAGACAGGAAAAACTATGGCTACACCTTC.

The CDR3: CASSRGGVAGDPTDTQYF. In DNA, the CDR3 is TGTGCCAGCAGCCGTGGGGGGGTAGCGGGAGATCCCACAGATACGCAGTATTTT. This chain uses TRBV3-1 (or the pseudogene TRBV3-2) with TRBJ2-3; TRBD2 matches 9 bases. This CDR3 contains 18 residues. Per germline, CDR1 LGHDT and CDR2 YNNKEL (reference sequence). J lost 2 bases, V lost 4 bases, and 13 bases had no gene match.

In DNA form, the CDR3 reads TGCGCCAGCAGAGTGCGGGGAGCAACTAATGAAAAACTGTTTTTT. Residues: CASRVRGATNEKLFF. This chain connects TRBV5-1 to TRBJ1-4, with unresolved D. CDR1 is SGHRS, CDR2 YFSETQ, per germline. The CDR3 runs to 15 residues. The V end lost 5 bases, the J end lost 0 bases, and 11 bases lay between the germline ends.

The chain is built from TRBV7-9 and TRBJ1-1; D not resolved. V gave up 2 bases and J gave up 0 bases, with 10 bases separating them. This CDR3 spans 15 amino acids. Germline V gives CDR1 SEHNR, CDR2 FQNEAQ (reference sequence). The DNA of the CDR3 is TGTGCCAGCAGCTTATTGGGCCCTATGAACACTGAAGCTTTCTTT. This encodes CASSLLGPMNTEAFF.